The 9 T cell receptor beta chains in this list originate from one sample, sequenced in a study of technical replicates of blood from a handful of donors. The protocol was immunoSEQ multiplex PCR, while the TCRdb copy is restricted to in-frame clones and leaves out a portion. The table lists approximately 73,000 clones, 93% of them singletons, with roughly 0.25% in the top ten. Sequencing was carried out using T cells isolated from PBMCs. The receptors stem from a human donor in good health.

This clone has only one observation. The chain recombines TRBV29-1 with TRBJ1-2, with D possibly TRBD1 on 5 matching bases. This CDR3 has 12 residues. The V and J ends lost 2 bases and 2 bases respectively, with 6 bases between them. The germline gives CDR1 SQVTM, CDR2 ANQGSEA. The CDR3 DNA follows: TGCAGCGTTGAAAGACAGAACTATGGCTACACCTTC. Its protein is CSVERQNYGYTF.

V is TRBV6-5 and J is TRBJ1-1, with D uncertain. This CDR3 has 14 residues. Trimming cost V 0 bases and J 4 bases, with 9 bases left between them. CDR1 and CDR2 from the germline V gene are MNHEY and SVGAGI. Written as DNA, the CDR3 is TGTGCCAGCAGTTACTCAATTCGCAGCACTGAAGCTTTCTTT. This encodes CASSYSIRSTEAFF.

For the CDR3, the DNA is TGTGCCAGCGCCCCCGCCTCAGGGGTTCATGAAGCTTTCTTT. Amino acid sequence: CASAPASGVHEAFF. This sequence joins TRBV25-1 and TRBJ1-1, with a weak D call TRBD1 (6 bases). Germline values: CDR1 MGHDK, CDR2 SYGVNS. V lost 8 bases, J lost 7 bases, and 20 bases lay in between. The CDR3 loop spans 14 amino acids.

This chain connects TRBV19 to TRBJ2-4; D gene unclear. This CDR3 contains 14 residues. Germline V gene lookup returns CDR1 LNHDA and CDR2 SQIVND (reference sequence). V shed 0 bases and J shed 9 bases, with 12 bases lying between them. The CDR3 DNA is TGTGCCAGTAGTATAGATCAACGGGTAACCATTCAGTACTTC. Amino acid sequence: CASSIDQRVTIQYF.

The V call is TRBV4-1, the J call TRBJ1-2; weak D call: TRBD1 (5 bases). Germline-derived CDR1 and CDR2 are MGHRA and YSYEKL. V lost 1 base and J 3 bases, leaving 21 bases between the germline ends. The CDR3 totals 18 residues. CDR3 sequence reads: CASSQVPGLYNTHYGYTF. The CDR3 bases are TGCGCCAGCAGCCAAGTACCGGGACTATACAACACACACTATGGCTACACCTTC.

This clone was detected only a few times. CDR3 DNA: TGTGCCAGCAGCTCTGAGACAGCTTATAGCTCCTACAATGAGCAGTTCTTC. Translated, it gives CASSSETAYSSYNEQFF. The chain employs TRBV5-4 and TRBJ2-1; D may be TRBD1 (5 bases). Trimming took 3 bases from V and 0 from J, leaving 16 bases between them. CDR3 length equals 17 residues. Germline CDR1 is SGHNT and CDR2 is YYREEE (reference sequence).

This chain connects TRBV6-5 to TRBJ1-2; D gene ambiguous. Trimming removed 0 bases from V and 4 bases from J, with 15 bases in between. The CDR3 contains 16 residues. Germline CDR1 and CDR2: MNHEY and SVGAGI. In nucleotides, the CDR3 is TGTGCCAGCAGTTACTCGTCGTTTTCGGGGTCCTATGGCTACACCTTC. Protein: CASSYSSFSGSYGYTF.

The V and J genes are TRBV7-8 and TRBJ2-1; 8 bases are shared with TRBD1. The CDR3 has 14 residues. J lost 5 bases, V lost 0 bases, and 0 bases had no gene match. Germline CDR1 SGHVS, CDR2 FQNEAQ. The CDR3 loop is CASSLADRDNEQFF. In nucleotides, the CDR3 is TGTGCCAGCAGCTTAGCGGACAGGGACAATGAGCAGTTCTTC.

A single count supports this clone. This rearrangement joins TRBV28 to TRBJ1-5, with TRBD1 matching over 9 bases. The germline CDR1 and CDR2 sequences are MDHEN and SYDVKM. With V trimmed by 5 bases and J by 0 bases, 8 bases remained unmatched. The CDR3 totals 17 residues. CDR3 amino acids: CASSQDRGWNSNQPQHF. CDR3 coding DNA: TGTGCCAGCAGTCAGGACAGGGGCTGGAATAGCAATCAGCCCCAGCATTTT.